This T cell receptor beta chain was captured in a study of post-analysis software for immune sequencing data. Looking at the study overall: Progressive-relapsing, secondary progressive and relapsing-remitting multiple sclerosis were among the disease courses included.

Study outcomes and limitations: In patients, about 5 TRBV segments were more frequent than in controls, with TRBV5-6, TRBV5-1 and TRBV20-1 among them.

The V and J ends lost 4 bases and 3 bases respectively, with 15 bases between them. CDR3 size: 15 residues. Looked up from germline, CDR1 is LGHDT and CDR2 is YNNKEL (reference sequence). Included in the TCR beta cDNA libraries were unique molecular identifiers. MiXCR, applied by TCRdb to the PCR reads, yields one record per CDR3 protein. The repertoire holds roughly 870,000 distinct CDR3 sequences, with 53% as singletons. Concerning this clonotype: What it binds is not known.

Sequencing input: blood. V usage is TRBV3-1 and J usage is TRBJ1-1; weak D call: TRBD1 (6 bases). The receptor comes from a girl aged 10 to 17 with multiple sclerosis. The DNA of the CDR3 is TGTGCCAGCAGCCCACACAGGGTCATGGACACTGAAGCTTTCTTT. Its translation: CASSPHRVMDTEAFF. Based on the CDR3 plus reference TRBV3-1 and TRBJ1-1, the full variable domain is DTAVSQTPKYLVTQMGNDKSIKCEQNLGHDTMYWYKQDSKKFLKIMFSYNNKELIINETVPNRFSPKSPDKAHLNLHINSLELGDSAVYFCASSPHRVMDTEAFFGQGTRLTVV.